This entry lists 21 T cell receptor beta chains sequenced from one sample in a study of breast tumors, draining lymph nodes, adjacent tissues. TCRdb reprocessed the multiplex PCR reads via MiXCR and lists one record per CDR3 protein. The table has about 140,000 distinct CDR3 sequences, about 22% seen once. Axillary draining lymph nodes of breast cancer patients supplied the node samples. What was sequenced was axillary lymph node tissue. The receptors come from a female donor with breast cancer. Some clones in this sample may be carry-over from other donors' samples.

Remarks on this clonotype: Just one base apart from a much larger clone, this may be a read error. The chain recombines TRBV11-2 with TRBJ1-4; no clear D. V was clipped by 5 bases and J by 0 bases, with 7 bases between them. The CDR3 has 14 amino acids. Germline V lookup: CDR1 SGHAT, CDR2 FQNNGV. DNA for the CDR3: TGTGCCAGCAGCCCCGGCGCAACTAATGAAAAACTGTTTTTT. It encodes CASSPGATNEKLFF. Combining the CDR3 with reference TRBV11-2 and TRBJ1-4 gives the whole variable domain EAGVAQSPRYKIIEKRQSVAFWCNPISGHATLYWYQQILGQGPKLLIQFQNNGVVDDSQLPKDRFSAERLKGVDSTLKIQPAKLEDSAVYLCASSPGATNEKLFFGSGTQLSVL.

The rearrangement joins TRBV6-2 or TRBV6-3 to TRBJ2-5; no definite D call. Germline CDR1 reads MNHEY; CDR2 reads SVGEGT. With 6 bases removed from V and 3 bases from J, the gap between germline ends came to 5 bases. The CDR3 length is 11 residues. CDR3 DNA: TGTGCCAGCAGCCGCGAAGAGACCCAGTACTTC. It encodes CASSREETQYF.

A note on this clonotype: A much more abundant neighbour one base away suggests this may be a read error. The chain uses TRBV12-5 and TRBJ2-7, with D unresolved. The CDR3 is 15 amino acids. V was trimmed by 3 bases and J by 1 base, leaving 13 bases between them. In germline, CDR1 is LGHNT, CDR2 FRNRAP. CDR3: CASGFGSQVSYEQYF. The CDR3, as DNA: TGTGCTAGTGGTTTTGGTTCCCAGGTGTCCTACGAGCAGTACTTC.

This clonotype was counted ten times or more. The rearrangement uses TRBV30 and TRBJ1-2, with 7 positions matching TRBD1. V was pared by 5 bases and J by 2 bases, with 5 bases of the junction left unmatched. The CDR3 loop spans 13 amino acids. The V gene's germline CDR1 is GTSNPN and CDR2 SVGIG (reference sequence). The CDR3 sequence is CAWAPGQNYGYTF. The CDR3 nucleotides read TGTGCCTGGGCTCCGGGACAGAACTATGGCTACACCTTC. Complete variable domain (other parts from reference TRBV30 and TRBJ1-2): SQTIHQWPATLVQPVGSPLSLECTVEGTSNPNLYWYRQAAGRGLQLLFYSVGIGQISSEVPQNLSASRPQDRQFILSSKKLLLSDSGFYLCAWAPGQNYGYTFGSGTRLTVV.

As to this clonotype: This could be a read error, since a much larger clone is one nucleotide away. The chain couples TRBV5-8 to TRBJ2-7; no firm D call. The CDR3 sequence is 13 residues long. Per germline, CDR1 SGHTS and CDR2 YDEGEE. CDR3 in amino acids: CASSFQLGYEQCF. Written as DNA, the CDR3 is TGTGCCAGCAGCTTTCAACTTGGCTACGAGCAGTGCTTC. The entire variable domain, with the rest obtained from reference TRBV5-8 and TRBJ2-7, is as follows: EAGVTQSPTHLIKTRGQQATLRCSPISGHTSVYWYQQALGLGLQFLLWYDEGEERNRGNFPPRFSGRQFPNYSSELNVNALELEDSALYLCASSFQLGYEQCFGPGTRLTVT.

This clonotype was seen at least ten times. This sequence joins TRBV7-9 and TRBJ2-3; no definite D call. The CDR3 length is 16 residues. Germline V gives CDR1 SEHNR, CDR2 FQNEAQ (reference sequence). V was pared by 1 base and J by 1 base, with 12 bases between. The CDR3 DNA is TGTGCCAGCAGCTTAGTCGTAGAATGGGGCACAGATACGCAGTATTTT. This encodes CASSLVVEWGTDTQYF.

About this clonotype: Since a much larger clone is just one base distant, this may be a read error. This CDR3 reads CASSDSTSGKKTQYF. DNA of the CDR3: TGCGCCAGCAGTGACTCGACTAGCGGGAAAAAGACCCAGTACTTC. V is TRBV10-1 and J is TRBJ2-5; TRBD2 matches at 11 bases. CDR3 size: 15 residues. V shed 3 bases, J shed 6 bases, and the junction held 6 bases outside the gene matches. The V gene's germline CDR1 is WNHNN and CDR2 SYGVQD (reference sequence).

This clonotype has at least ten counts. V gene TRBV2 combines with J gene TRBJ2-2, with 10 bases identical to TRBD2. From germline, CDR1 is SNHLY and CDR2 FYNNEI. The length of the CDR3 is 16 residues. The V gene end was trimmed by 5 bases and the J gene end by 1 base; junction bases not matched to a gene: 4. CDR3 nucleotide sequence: TGTGCCAGCAGTCTTCGGACTAGCGGGAACACCGGGGAGCTGTTTTTT. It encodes CASSLRTSGNTGELFF.

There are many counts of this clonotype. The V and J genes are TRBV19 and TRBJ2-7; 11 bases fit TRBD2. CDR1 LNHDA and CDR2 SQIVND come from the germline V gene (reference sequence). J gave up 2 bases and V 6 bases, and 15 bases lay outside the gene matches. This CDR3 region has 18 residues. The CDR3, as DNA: TGTGCCAGTAGATTGGGACATATTTCGACTAGCGGGACCTACGAGCAGTACTTC. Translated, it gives CASRLGHISTSGTYEQYF.

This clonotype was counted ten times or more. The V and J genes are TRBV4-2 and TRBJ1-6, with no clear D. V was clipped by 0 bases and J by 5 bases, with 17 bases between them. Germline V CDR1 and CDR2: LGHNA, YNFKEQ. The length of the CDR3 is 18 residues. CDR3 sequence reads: CASSQDRVGDTNNSPLHF. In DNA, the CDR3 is TGTGCCAGCAGCCAAGATCGGGTCGGAGATACTAATAATTCACCCCTCCACTTT.

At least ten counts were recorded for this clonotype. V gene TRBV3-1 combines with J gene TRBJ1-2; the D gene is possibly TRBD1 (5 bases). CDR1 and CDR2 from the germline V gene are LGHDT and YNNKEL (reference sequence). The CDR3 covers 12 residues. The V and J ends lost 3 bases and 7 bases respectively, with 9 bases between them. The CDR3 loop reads CASSQTEGGYTF. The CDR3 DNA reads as TGTGCCAGCAGCCAGACAGAGGGTGGCTACACCTTC. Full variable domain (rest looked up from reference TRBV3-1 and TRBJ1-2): DTAVSQTPKYLVTQMGNDKSIKCEQNLGHDTMYWYKQDSKKFLKIMFSYNNKELIINETVPNRFSPKSPDKAHLNLHINSLELGDSAVYFCASSQTEGGYTFGSGTRLTVV.

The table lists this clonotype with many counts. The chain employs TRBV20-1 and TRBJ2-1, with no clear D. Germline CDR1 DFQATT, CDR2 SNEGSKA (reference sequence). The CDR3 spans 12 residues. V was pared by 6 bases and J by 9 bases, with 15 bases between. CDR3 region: CSAFKPLGEQFF. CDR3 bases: TGCAGTGCCTTTAAACCGTTGGGTGAGCAGTTCTTC.

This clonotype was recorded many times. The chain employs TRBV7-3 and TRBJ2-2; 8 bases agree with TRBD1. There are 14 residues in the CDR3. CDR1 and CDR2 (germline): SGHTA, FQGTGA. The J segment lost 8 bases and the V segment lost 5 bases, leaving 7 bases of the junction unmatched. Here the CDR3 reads CASSKTGAEGELFF. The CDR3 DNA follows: TGTGCCAGCAGCAAGACAGGGGCGGAAGGGGAGCTGTTTTTT.

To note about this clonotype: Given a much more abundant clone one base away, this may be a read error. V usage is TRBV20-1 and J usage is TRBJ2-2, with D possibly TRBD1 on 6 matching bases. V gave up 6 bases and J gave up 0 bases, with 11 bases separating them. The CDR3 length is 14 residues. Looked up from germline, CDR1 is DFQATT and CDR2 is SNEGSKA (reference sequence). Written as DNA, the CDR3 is TGCAGTGCAGCGCACAGGGCGAACACCGGGGAGCTGTTTTTT. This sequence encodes CSAAHRANTGELFF.

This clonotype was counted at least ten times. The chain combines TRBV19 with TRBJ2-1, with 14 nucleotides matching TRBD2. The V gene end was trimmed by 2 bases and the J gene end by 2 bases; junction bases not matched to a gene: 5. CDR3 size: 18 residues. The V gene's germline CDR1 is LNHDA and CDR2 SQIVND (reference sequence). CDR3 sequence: CASSIRGTSGSPYNEQFF. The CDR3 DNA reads TGTGCCAGTAGTATAAGGGGGACTAGCGGGAGTCCCTACAATGAGCAGTTCTTC.

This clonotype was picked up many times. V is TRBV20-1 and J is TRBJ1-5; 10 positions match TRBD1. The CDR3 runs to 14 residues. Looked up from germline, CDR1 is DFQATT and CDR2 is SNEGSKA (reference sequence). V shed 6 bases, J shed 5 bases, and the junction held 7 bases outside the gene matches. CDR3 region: CSAQAGTGDQPQHF. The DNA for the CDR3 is TGCAGTGCCCAAGCGGGGACAGGGGATCAGCCCCAGCATTTT.

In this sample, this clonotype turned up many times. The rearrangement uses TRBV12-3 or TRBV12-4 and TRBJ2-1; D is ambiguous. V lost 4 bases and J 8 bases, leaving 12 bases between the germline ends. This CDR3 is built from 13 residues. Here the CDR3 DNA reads TGTGCCAGCAGTTCACAGCTAGGAGATGAGCAGTTCTTC. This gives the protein CASSSQLGDEQFF.

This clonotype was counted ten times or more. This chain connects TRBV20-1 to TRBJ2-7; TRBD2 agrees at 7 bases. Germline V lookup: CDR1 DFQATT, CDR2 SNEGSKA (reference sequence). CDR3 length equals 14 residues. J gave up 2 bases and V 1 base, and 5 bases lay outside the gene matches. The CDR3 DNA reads TGCAGTGCTAGAGGCCCAGGACTAGCCTACGAGCAGTACTTC. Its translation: CSARGPGLAYEQYF.

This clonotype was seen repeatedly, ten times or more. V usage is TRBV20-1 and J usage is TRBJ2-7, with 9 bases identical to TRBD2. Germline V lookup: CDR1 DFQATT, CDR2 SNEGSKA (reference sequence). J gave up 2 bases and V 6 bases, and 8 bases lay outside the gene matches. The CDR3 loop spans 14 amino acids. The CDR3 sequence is CSATSGIATYEQYF. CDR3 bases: TGCAGTGCGACTAGCGGTATCGCGACCTACGAGCAGTACTTC.

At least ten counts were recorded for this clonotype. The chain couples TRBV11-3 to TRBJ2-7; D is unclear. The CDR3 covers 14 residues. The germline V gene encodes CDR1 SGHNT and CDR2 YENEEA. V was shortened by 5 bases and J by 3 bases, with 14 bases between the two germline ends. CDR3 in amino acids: CASSPGRSGYEQYF. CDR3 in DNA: TGTGCCAGCAGCCCTGGACGATCTGGCTACGAGCAGTACTTC.

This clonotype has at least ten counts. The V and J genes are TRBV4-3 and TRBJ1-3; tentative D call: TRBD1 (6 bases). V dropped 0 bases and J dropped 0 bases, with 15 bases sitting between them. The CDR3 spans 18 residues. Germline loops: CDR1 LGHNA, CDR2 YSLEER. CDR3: CASSQETQDSHSGNTIYF. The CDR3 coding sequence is TGCGCCAGCAGCCAAGAGACACAGGACAGCCACTCTGGAAACACCATATATTTT.